This TCR beta chain was documented in a study of blood T cells in healthy people across ages. At the level of the study: Capturing about one barcoded beta molecule per two T cells was achieved by template switching.

A second PCR, run for roughly 7 to 11 cycles, used a sample-barcoded 5' primer plus a J-beta primer mix. A template-switch adaptor that had 12 random nucleotides put a tag on each cDNA molecule. TCRdb processed the 5' RACE reads anew with MiXCR; each CDR3 protein has one entry. The table shows around 1,600,000 distinct CDR3 sequences, with approximately 43% occurring only once. Researchers report isolating at least 6 million PBMCs per sample. This clonotype has a handful of counts. The V and J ends lost 8 bases and 2 bases respectively, with 7 bases between them. Germline assignment: CDR1 SNHLY and CDR2 FYNNEI. The CDR3 loop spans 12 amino acids.

The genes are TRBV2 and TRBJ2-1; D is unresolved. The sequenced sample consisted of blood. The origin of this receptor is a woman in her late teens or twenties in good health. CDR3 in amino acids: CASGLAYNEQFF. CDR3 DNA: TGTGCCAGCGGCCTTGCCTACAATGAGCAGTTCTTC.